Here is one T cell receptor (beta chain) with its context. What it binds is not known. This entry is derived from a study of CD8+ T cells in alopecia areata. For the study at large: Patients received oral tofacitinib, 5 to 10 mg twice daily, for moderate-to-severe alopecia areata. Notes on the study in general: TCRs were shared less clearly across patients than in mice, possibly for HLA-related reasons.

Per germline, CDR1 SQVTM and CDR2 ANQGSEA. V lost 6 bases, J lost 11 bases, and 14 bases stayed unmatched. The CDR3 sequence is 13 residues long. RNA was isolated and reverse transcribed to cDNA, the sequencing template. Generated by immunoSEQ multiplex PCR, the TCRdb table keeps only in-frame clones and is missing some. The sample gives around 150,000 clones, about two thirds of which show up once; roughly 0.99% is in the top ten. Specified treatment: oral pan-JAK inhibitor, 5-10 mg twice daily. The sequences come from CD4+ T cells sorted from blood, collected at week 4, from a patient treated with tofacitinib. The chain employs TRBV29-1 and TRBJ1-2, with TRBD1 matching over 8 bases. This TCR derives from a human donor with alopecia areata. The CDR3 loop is CSVGEGRGPRYTF. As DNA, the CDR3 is TGCAGCGTCGGCGAGGGCAGGGGGCCAAGGTACACCTTC.